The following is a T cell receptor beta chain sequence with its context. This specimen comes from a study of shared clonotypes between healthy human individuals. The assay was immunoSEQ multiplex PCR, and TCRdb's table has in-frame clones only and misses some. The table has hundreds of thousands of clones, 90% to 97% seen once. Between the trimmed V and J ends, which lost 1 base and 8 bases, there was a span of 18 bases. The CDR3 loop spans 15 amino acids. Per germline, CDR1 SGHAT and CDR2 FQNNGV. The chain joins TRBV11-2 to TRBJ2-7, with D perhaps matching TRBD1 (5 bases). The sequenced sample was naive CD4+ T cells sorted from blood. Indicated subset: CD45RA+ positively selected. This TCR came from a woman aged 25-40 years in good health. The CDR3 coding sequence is TGTGCCAGCAGCTTAGGAGGAGACAGTTTCTTTAAGCAGTACTTC. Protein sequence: CASSLGGDSFFKQYF. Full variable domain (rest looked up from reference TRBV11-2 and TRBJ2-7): EAGVAQSPRYKIIEKRQSVAFWCNPISGHATLYWYQQILGQGPKLLIQFQNNGVVDDSQLPKDRFSAERLKGVDSTLKIQPAKLEDSAVYLCASSLGGDSFFKQYFGPGTRLTVT.